This T cell receptor beta chain emerged from a study of blood T cell repertoires in COVID-19. Per the original methods: Estimation of nucleated cell counts relied on the amplification of reference gene primers. The table came from immunoSEQ multiplex PCR; TCRdb's copy has only in-frame clones and leaves some out. That table is the source of V, J and clone size, and D and trimming were worked out from the DNA. The sample has approximately 100,000 clones, around 85% seen once. Germline assignment: CDR1 SGHRS and CDR2 YFSETQ. V lost 1 base and J 1 base, leaving 15 bases between the germline ends. The CDR3 runs 18 residues.

The chain joins TRBV5-1 to TRBJ2-6; D is perhaps TRBD2 (6 bases). This receptor was obtained from a man aged 70 or older with active or convalescent COVID-19. Source material: peripheral blood. The CDR3 loop reads CASSLLVRGRSGANVLTF. As DNA, the CDR3 is TGCGCCAGCAGCTTGTTAGTACGGGGGAGGTCTGGGGCCAACGTCCTGACTTTC.